This T cell receptor (beta chain) is from a study of blood T cell repertoires in COVID-19. V shed 0 bases and J 0 bases; nucleotides not matched to a gene: 7. Germline loops: CDR1 MNHEY, CDR2 SMNVEV (reference sequence). CDR3 length equals 17 residues. Participant-given clinical history determined each cohort assignment. Produced via immunoSEQ multiplex PCR; TCRdb's table is partial and in-frame only. The sample has a few hundred thousand clones, approximately 87% seen once. Sequencing was performed on PBMCs or T cells enriched from blood (not recorded which). This sequence was found in a man aged 35-49 years in a cohort exposed to, infected with or recovered from COVID-19 (not recorded which). The genes are TRBV27 and TRBJ2-5, with 7 bases that match TRBD2. The CDR3 coding sequence is TGTGCCAGCAGTTTATCGATGGGAGGGTGGTACCAAGAGACCCAGTACTTC. Its protein is CASSLSMGGWYQETQYF.